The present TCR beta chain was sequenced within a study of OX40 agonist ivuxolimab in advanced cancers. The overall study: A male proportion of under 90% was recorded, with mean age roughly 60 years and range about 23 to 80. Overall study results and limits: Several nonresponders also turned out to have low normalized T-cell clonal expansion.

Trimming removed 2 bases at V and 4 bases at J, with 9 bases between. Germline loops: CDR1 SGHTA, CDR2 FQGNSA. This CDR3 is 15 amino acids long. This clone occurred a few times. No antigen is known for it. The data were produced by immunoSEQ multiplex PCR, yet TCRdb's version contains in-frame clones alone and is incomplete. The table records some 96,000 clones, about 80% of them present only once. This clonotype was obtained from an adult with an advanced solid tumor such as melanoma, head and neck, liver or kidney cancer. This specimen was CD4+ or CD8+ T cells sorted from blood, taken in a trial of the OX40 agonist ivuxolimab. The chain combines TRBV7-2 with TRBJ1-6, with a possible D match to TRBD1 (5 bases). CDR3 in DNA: TGTGCCAGCAGCTTAAGGGACGGATATAATTCACCCCTCCACTTT. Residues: CASSLRDGYNSPLHF.